This T cell receptor beta chain was identified in a study of T-cell reconstitution after alpha-beta-depleted transplantation in children. This CDR3 has 14 amino acids. V was pared by 3 bases and J by 8 bases, with 13 bases between. Researchers prepared the TCRbeta library using unique molecular identifiers, the study reports. TCRdb itself ran the PCR reads through MiXCR, one entry per CDR3 protein. The sample gives almost 250,000 distinct CDR3 sequences, roughly 26% of which show up once; 2.6% is in the top ten. V gene TRBV12-3 or TRBV12-4 combines with J gene TRBJ2-2; tentatively, D is TRBD1 (6 bases). This TCR came from a girl aged 2-15 years with Fanconi anemia, due to receive a stem cell transplant. Sequencing used PBMCs, obtained before TCRalphabeta/CD19-depleted stem cell transplant. CDR3 in amino acids: CASSFLGAVGELFF. CDR3 bases: TGTGCCAGCAGTTTTTTGGGGGCCGTGGGGGAGCTGTTTTTT.